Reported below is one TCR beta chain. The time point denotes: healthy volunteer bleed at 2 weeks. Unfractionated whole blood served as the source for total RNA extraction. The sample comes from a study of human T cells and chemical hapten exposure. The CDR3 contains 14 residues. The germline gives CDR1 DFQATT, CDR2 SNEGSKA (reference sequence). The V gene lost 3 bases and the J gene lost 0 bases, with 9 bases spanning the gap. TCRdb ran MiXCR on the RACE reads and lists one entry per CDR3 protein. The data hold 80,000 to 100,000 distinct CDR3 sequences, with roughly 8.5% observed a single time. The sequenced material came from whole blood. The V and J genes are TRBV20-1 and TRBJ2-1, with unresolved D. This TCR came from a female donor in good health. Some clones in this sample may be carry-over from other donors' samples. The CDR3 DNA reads TGCAGTGCTAGTAGGGTAGACTCCTACAATGAGCAGTTCTTC. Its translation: CSASRVDSYNEQFF.